A single sample gave rise to the 20 T cell receptor beta chains below, sequenced in a study of T cell responses to AZD1222 COVID-19 vaccine listed by TCRdb under 2021. The time point label, read with the paper, signifies: about 28 days (+/-7) after the second vaccine dose. This specimen's treatment or condition label, interpreted: meningococcal conjugate vaccine given as trial control. Libraries were constructed by the immunoSEQ multiplex PCR assay. Sourced from immuneACCESS, this table was stored by TCRdb with only in-frame sequences that have V and J called. A share of the clones is absent; for the studies checked, an unresolved V gene accounts for under half, and the remainder has no known explanation. This sample gives some 170,000 clones in total; around 89% of them show up just once. The ten largest clones take up 4.3% of the sample. The specimen comprised peripheral blood, sampled 28 days after the second dose of the MenACWY control vaccine. The source of these receptors is an adult who received the MenACWY meningococcal vaccine as a control.

The rearrangement links TRBV4-3 to TRBJ2-7; D gene uncertain. Germline V gene data show CDR1 as LGHNA and CDR2 as YSLEER. The CDR3 is 13 residues long. V was clipped by 3 bases and J by 2 bases, with 8 bases between them. The CDR3 sequence: CASSQAVTYEQYF. As DNA, the CDR3 is TGCGCCAGCAGCCAGGCTGTGACCTACGAGCAGTACTTC.

A word on this clone: At the DNA level, this CDR3 is encoded by other sequences in the same sample as well. The chain uses TRBV4-3 and TRBJ2-7; 7 positions match TRBD1. This CDR3 is 14 amino acids long. V lost 2 bases and J lost 1; bases outside the gene matches: 2. CDR1 is LGHNA, CDR2 YSLEER, per germline. CDR3 DNA: TGCGCCAGCAGCCAAAACAGGGGATCCTACGAGCAGTACTTC. It is translated as CASSQNRGSYEQYF.

The chain uses TRBV18 and TRBJ2-7; D is unclear. The CDR3 is 15 residues long. Trimming removed 3 bases from V and 0 bases from J, with 12 bases in between. The germline CDR1 and CDR2 sequences are KGHSH and LQKENI. CDR3 amino acids: CASSPLDASSYEQYF. CDR3 bases: TGTGCCAGCTCACCCTTGGACGCGAGCTCCTACGAGCAGTACTTC.

CDR3 in amino acids: CASSTGQGAPLHF. CDR3 in DNA: TGTGCCAGCAGCACCGGACAAGGCGCACCCCTCCACTTT. The chain is built from TRBV7-7 and TRBJ1-6, with a weak D call TRBD1 (5 bases). Germline V lookup: CDR1 SSHAT, CDR2 FNYEAQ (reference sequence). This CDR3 contains 13 residues. The ends were cut back, 5 bases at V and 11 bases at J, with 13 bases in the middle. The whole variable domain, filled in from reference TRBV7-7 and TRBJ1-6, reads GAGVSQSPRYKVTKRGQDVTLRCDPISSHATLYWYQQALGQGPEFLTYFNYEAQPDKSGLPSDRFSAERPEGSISTLTIQRTEQRDSAMYRCASSTGQGAPLHFGNGTRLTVT.

The chain couples TRBV19 to TRBJ1-5; D gene ambiguous. The CDR3 totals 13 residues. The germline V and J ends were trimmed by 7 bases and 5 bases, with 12 bases remaining between them. CDR1 is LNHDA, CDR2 SQIVND, per germline (reference sequence). CDR3 coding DNA: TGTGCCAGTACGAGGCAGAGGGATCAGCCCCAGCATTTT. Amino acids: CASTRQRDQPQHF. The complete variable domain, with remaining parts taken from reference TRBV19 and TRBJ1-5, reads DGGITQSPKYLFRKEGQNVTLSCEQNLNHDAMYWYRQDPGQGLRLIYYSQIVNDFQKGDIAEGYSVSREKKESFPLTVTSAQKNPTAFYLCASTRQRDQPQHFGDGTRLSIL.

The chain is built from TRBV7-2 and TRBJ2-1, with D uncertain. Germline lookup yields CDR1 SGHTA and CDR2 FQGNSA. The CDR3 spans 12 residues. Between the trimmed V and J ends, which lost 5 bases and 12 bases, there was a span of 14 bases. The CDR3, as DNA: TGTGCCAGCAGCCCCCTGGGTCATAGGCAGTTCTTC. Translation: CASSPLGHRQFF.

The V and J genes are TRBV27 and TRBJ2-5; D gene uncertain. The germline gives CDR1 MNHEY, CDR2 SMNVEV (reference sequence). V was shortened by 1 base and J by 3 bases, with 6 bases between the two germline ends. This CDR3 has 13 residues. CDR3 amino acids: CASSLYYEETQYF. CDR3 coding DNA: TGTGCCAGCAGTTTATACTACGAAGAGACCCAGTACTTC.

In this sample, this clone turned up once. J is TRBJ2-6 and V is TRBV9; D gene uncertain. The V and J ends lost 0 bases and 0 bases respectively, with 4 bases between them. The CDR3 sequence is 15 residues long. The germline CDR1 and CDR2 sequences are SGDLS and YYNGEE. The CDR3 protein is CASSVAVSGANVLTF. For the CDR3, the DNA is TGTGCCAGCAGCGTAGCCGTCTCTGGGGCCAACGTCCTGACTTTC.

This clone was recorded only once. The chain uses TRBV10-3 and TRBJ1-1; TRBD1 matches at 12 bases. Germline V lookup: CDR1 ENHRY, CDR2 SYGVKD. V was pared by 5 bases and J by 5 bases, with 12 bases of the junction left unmatched. This CDR3 spans 17 amino acids. This CDR3 reads CAISKEAGTGGRTEAFF. CDR3 in DNA: TGTGCCATCAGTAAAGAGGCCGGGACAGGGGGCCGAACTGAAGCTTTCTTT.

The rearrangement joins TRBV10-3 to TRBJ1-1; no firm D call. The CDR3 has 13 amino acids. Trimming stripped 4 bases from V and 4 bases from J, with 10 bases between. CDR1 is ENHRY, CDR2 SYGVKD, per germline. The CDR3 sequence is CAISVREVTEAFF. The CDR3 DNA is TGTGCCATCAGTGTCCGGGAGGTCACTGAAGCTTTCTTT.

The chain combines TRBV19 with TRBJ2-7, with a weak D call TRBD1 (8 bases). The germline gives CDR1 LNHDA, CDR2 SQIVND (reference sequence). The length of the CDR3 is 14 residues. Trimming left V 5 bases short and J 6 bases short, with 17 bases between. CDR3 region: CASSVGQGGVEQYF. In DNA form, the CDR3 reads TGTGCCAGTAGTGTCGGACAGGGAGGGGTCGAGCAGTACTTC.

The chain carries TRBV10-3 and TRBJ2-7, with 8 bases lining up with TRBD1. The V and J ends lost 0 bases and 3 bases, in that order; junction bases with no gene match: 4. CDR1 is ENHRY, CDR2 SYGVKD, per germline. The CDR3 spans 15 residues. The CDR3 protein is CAISESSRGLYEQYF. CDR3 DNA sequence: TGTGCCATCAGTGAGTCGTCCAGGGGGCTCTACGAGCAGTACTTC.

The chain combines TRBV5-1 with TRBJ2-2; D remains unclear. V gave up 0 bases and J gave up 6 bases, with 6 bases separating them. Germline CDR1 SGHRS, CDR2 YFSETQ. CDR3 length: 13 amino acids. The CDR3 is CASSLGLAGELFF. As DNA, the CDR3 is TGCGCCAGCAGCTTGGGGCTAGCCGGGGAGCTGTTTTTT.

This chain connects TRBV19 to TRBJ1-1; D gene unclear. The CDR3 spans 11 residues. The germline V and J ends were trimmed by 3 bases and 10 bases, with 9 bases remaining between them. Germline loops: CDR1 LNHDA, CDR2 SQIVND (reference sequence). CDR3 DNA sequence: TGTGCCAGTAGTATGGGTCAAGTAGCTTTCTTT. Amino acid sequence: CASSMGQVAFF.

The chain uses TRBV3-1 (or the pseudogene TRBV3-2) and TRBJ2-7, with 7 nucleotides matching TRBD1. CDR3 length: 14 residues. Germline values: CDR1 LGHDT, CDR2 YNNKEL (reference sequence). The ends lost 4 bases at V and 5 bases at J; junction bases unmatched: 8. The CDR3 bases are TGTGCCAGCAGCCCCCGGACAGGAATCCACGAGCAGTACTTC. This translates into CASSPRTGIHEQYF.

This chain joins TRBV3-1 (or the pseudogene TRBV3-2) and TRBJ1-1; D remains ambiguous. The germline V gene encodes CDR1 LGHDT and CDR2 YNNKEL (reference sequence). The CDR3 has 14 amino acids. V was pared by 0 bases and J by 0 bases, with 5 bases between. CDR3 sequence (DNA): TGTGCCAGCAGCCAAGATGGTCTGAACACTGAAGCTTTCTTT. Translating it yields CASSQDGLNTEAFF.

The CDR3: CASSSIRGGMANEKLFF. The CDR3 nucleotides read TGTGCCAGCAGCTCCATTAGGGGGGGAATGGCTAATGAAAAACTGTTTTTT. V and J are TRBV7-9 and TRBJ1-4; D may be TRBD1 (6 bases). Germline V gene lookup returns CDR1 SEHNR and CDR2 FQNEAQ (reference sequence). CDR3 length equals 17 residues. Trimming stripped 4 bases from V and 3 bases from J, with 18 bases between.

This clone was observed a single time. V and J are TRBV7-2 and TRBJ2-7; 7 positions agree with TRBD2. V lost 6 bases and J lost 2; bases outside the gene matches: 10. The CDR3 spans 15 residues. Per the germline V gene, CDR1 is SGHTA and CDR2 is FQGNSA. This CDR3 reads CASRGTLAGAYEQYF. DNA for the CDR3: TGTGCCAGCAGGGGCACCTTAGCGGGCGCCTACGAGCAGTACTTC.

DNA of the CDR3: TGTGCCTGCAACGGGGGGAGGAGCGGGAGGTACAATGAGCAGTTCTTC. This gives the protein CACNGGRSGRYNEQFF. This sequence joins TRBV7-2 and TRBJ2-1, with 9 bases lining up with TRBD2. Germline loops: CDR1 SGHTA, CDR2 FQGNSA. V was clipped by 11 bases and J by 4 bases; unmatched bases: 15. This CDR3 contains 16 residues.

The CDR3 coding sequence is TGTGCCAGCAGCTACGCCGGGACACCTGGAAACACCATATATTTT. This codes for CASSYAGTPGNTIYF. The chain carries TRBV11-2 and TRBJ1-3; perhaps TRBD1 as D (6 bases). Looked up from germline, CDR1 is SGHAT and CDR2 is FQNNGV. The V end lost 4 bases, the J end lost 2 bases, and 12 bases lay between the germline ends. The CDR3 totals 15 residues.